This TCR beta chain was documented in a study of identifying expanded T cells in peripheral blood. Study-level points and caveats: Differentially abundant clones: roughly 1.2 between replicates, around 16 at roughly 13 days, under 25 at four. Variance in clone template counts between roughly two-week samples significantly increased with total template count across all healthy donors.

This CDR3 has 11 amino acids. V shed 1 base and J shed 3 bases, with 0 bases lying between them. Germline V gene sequence: CDR1 ENHRY, CDR2 SYGVKD. Sequenced by immunoSEQ multiplex PCR; TCRdb stores in-frame clones only, minus some. Of about 90,000 clones listed, about 90% are singletons. Healthy donors had no documented immune events, such as infections, while sampled. A word on this clone: What it binds is not known.

Sequenced: blood. The rearrangement uses TRBV10-3 and TRBJ1-1; D gene ambiguous. This clonotype was obtained from a person aged 18-70 years in good health. CDR3: CAISEYTEAFF. The CDR3 bases are TGTGCCATCAGTGAGTACACTGAAGCTTTCTTT.